The 25 T cell receptor beta chains below come from one sample, sequenced in a study of cytomegalovirus exposure and HLA in healthy donors. PCR primers comprised 60 Vbeta and 13 Jbeta primers. Clones were sequenced by immunoSEQ multiplex PCR, and TCRdb holds only the in-frame ones, with some missing. The sample records approximately 150,000 clones, 79% being singletons. What was sequenced was PBMCs. The receptors come from a man aged 35 to 55 in good health and CMV-seronegative.

The chain uses TRBV19 and TRBJ2-2; unclear D gene. The CDR3 spans 15 residues. Deletions cut 5 bases from V and 6 bases from J, with 16 bases between. Germline V lookup: CDR1 LNHDA, CDR2 SQIVND (reference sequence). In DNA form, the CDR3 reads TGTGCCAGTAGTTTGGCCAGTGCAATCGCCGGGGAGCTGTTTTTT. Its protein is CASSLASAIAGELFF.

J is TRBJ2-5 and V is TRBV29-1, with D maybe TRBD1 (5 bases). CDR3 length: 15 residues. With 0 bases removed from V and 2 bases from J, the gap between germline ends came to 13 bases. Germline-derived CDR1 and CDR2 are SQVTM and ANQGSEA. The CDR3 protein is CSVEDPLKGQETQYF. The CDR3 DNA is TGCAGCGTTGAAGATCCGCTAAAGGGGCAAGAGACCCAGTACTTC.

The V gene is TRBV4-1, the J gene TRBJ1-2, with 8 bases that match TRBD1. V dropped 1 base and J dropped 8; count of bases not matched to a gene: 6. The CDR3 contains 14 residues. Germline-derived CDR1 and CDR2 are MGHRA and YSYEKL. This CDR3 is CASSQAQGAQGYTF. The CDR3 DNA follows: TGCGCCAGCAGCCAAGCCCAGGGGGCGCAGGGCTACACCTTC.

This chain connects TRBV7-9 to TRBJ2-7, with D possibly matching TRBD2 (5 bases). Trimming cost V 2 bases and J 3 bases, with 8 bases left between them. Germline assignment: CDR1 SEHNR and CDR2 FQNEAQ (reference sequence). The length of the CDR3 is 13 residues. The CDR3 DNA reads as TGTGCCAGCAGCTTATTAGGAGGCTACGAGCAGTACTTC. Translation: CASSLLGGYEQYF.

The rearrangement links TRBV19 to TRBJ2-5; 8 bases are shared with TRBD1. The CDR3 extends over 17 amino acids. V was clipped by 4 bases and J by 4 bases; unmatched bases: 14. Germline loops: CDR1 LNHDA, CDR2 SQIVND (reference sequence). The CDR3 DNA is TGTGCCAGTAGTACGAGAAAGACAGGGGTGGGGGTAGAGACCCAGTACTTC. It is translated as CASSTRKTGVGVETQYF.

This chain joins TRBV10-2 and TRBJ2-5; D perhaps matches TRBD2 (5 bases). Trimming pared 9 bases from V and 3 bases from J, leaving 17 bases between. The CDR3 length is 14 residues. Germline CDR1 WSHSY, CDR2 SAAADI. The CDR3 nucleotides read TGCGCCAGTACGCGGGCCGAAGCGGAAGAGACCCAGTACTTC. It yields the protein CASTRAEAEETQYF.

The rearrangement uses TRBV11-2 and TRBJ2-2; no reliable D call. CDR1 and CDR2 from the germline V gene are SGHAT and FQNNGV. The CDR3 extends over 11 amino acids. V was cut by 3 bases and J by 8 bases, with 4 bases left in between. The CDR3 is CASSFRGELFF. The CDR3 coding sequence is TGTGCCAGCAGCTTCCGGGGGGAGCTGTTTTTT. The complete variable domain, with remaining parts taken from reference TRBV11-2 and TRBJ2-2, reads EAGVAQSPRYKIIEKRQSVAFWCNPISGHATLYWYQQILGQGPKLLIQFQNNGVVDDSQLPKDRFSAERLKGVDSTLKIQPAKLEDSAVYLCASSFRGELFFGEGSRLTVL.

In nucleotides, the CDR3 is TGCAGCGTTGCCAGGGTCACTGAAGCTTTCTTT. Its protein is CSVARVTEAFF. This sequence joins TRBV29-1 and TRBJ1-1; tentative D call: TRBD1 (5 bases). The germline CDR1 and CDR2 sequences are SQVTM and ANQGSEA. This CDR3 spans 11 amino acids. Trimming stripped 4 bases from V and 4 bases from J, with 7 bases between.

The chain combines TRBV11-2 with TRBJ2-7; D perhaps matches TRBD1 (5 bases). Trimming pared 4 bases from V and 6 bases from J, leaving 7 bases between. The CDR3 loop spans 11 amino acids. In germline, CDR1 is SGHAT, CDR2 FQNNGV. CDR3 amino acids: CASSSGIEQYF. The DNA for the CDR3 is TGTGCCAGCAGCTCAGGGATCGAGCAGTACTTC.

CDR3 sequence: CASSFGQSYEQYF. CDR3 nucleotide sequence: TGTGCCAGCAGCTTTGGACAGTCCTACGAGCAGTACTTC. The V call is TRBV11-2, the J call TRBJ2-7; D may be TRBD1 (6 bases). The V end was cut by 3 bases, the J end by 1 base, with 7 bases between. CDR1 and CDR2 (germline): SGHAT, FQNNGV. The CDR3 is made up of 13 amino acids. The variable domain in full, completed from reference TRBV11-2 and TRBJ2-7, reads EAGVAQSPRYKIIEKRQSVAFWCNPISGHATLYWYQQILGQGPKLLIQFQNNGVVDDSQLPKDRFSAERLKGVDSTLKIQPAKLEDSAVYLCASSFGQSYEQYFGPGTRLTVT.

The chain carries TRBV5-6 and TRBJ2-7; 10 nucleotides line up with TRBD1. Germline CDR1 is SGHDT and CDR2 is YYEEEE. With V trimmed by 4 bases and J by 2 bases, 6 bases remained unmatched. This CDR3 is 15 amino acids long. The CDR3 here is CASSALDRGTYEQYF. The CDR3 DNA reads TGTGCCAGCAGCGCTCTGGACAGGGGGACCTACGAGCAGTACTTC.

This chain uses TRBV7-8 with TRBJ2-7, with 8 bases that match TRBD2. The CDR3 extends over 15 amino acids. Trimming at V came to 5 bases and at J to 3 bases, leaving 9 bases not matched to a gene. The germline V gene encodes CDR1 SGHVS and CDR2 FQNEAQ. The CDR3 bases are TGTGCCAGCAGCATACGTAGCGGGACAAACTACGAGCAGTACTTC. Translation: CASSIRSGTNYEQYF.

The chain combines TRBV28 with TRBJ1-5, with D uncertain. CDR1 is MDHEN and CDR2 is SYDVKM in the germline V gene. This CDR3 has 13 amino acids. Between the trimmed V and J ends, which lost 6 bases and 0 bases, there was a span of 6 bases. This chain's CDR3 is CASSGNSNQPQHF. The CDR3 DNA follows: TGTGCCAGCAGCGGTAATAGCAATCAGCCCCAGCATTTT.

The table lists this clone with a count of one. The rearrangement joins TRBV4-3 to TRBJ2-7, with D uncertain. V lost 0 bases to trimming and J lost 0 bases, with 12 bases between them. Germline V lookup: CDR1 LGHNA, CDR2 YSLEER. This CDR3 contains 16 residues. DNA of the CDR3: TGCGCCAGCAGCCAAGAGGTGGTTTCGAGCTCCTACGAGCAGTACTTC. Its protein product is CASSQEVVSSSYEQYF.

The genes are TRBV5-1 and TRBJ1-1; D remains ambiguous. The CDR3 runs to 14 residues. V shed 0 bases and J shed 2 bases, with 8 bases lying between them. In germline, CDR1 is SGHRS, CDR2 YFSETQ. The CDR3 reads CASSLETINTEAFF. CDR3 DNA sequence: TGCGCCAGCAGCTTGGAGACAATCAACACTGAAGCTTTCTTT. Looking up the rest from reference TRBV5-1 and TRBJ1-1 gives the full variable domain: KAGVTQTPRYLIKTRGQQVTLSCSPISGHRSVSWYQQTPGQGLQFLFEYFSETQRNKGNFPGRFSGRQFSNSRSEMNVSTLELGDSALYLCASSLETINTEAFFGQGTRLTVV.

This clone has a single count. The chain carries TRBV10-3 and TRBJ2-5; TRBD2 agrees at 9 bases. From germline, CDR1 is ENHRY and CDR2 SYGVKD. V shed 8 bases, J shed 2 bases, and the junction held 9 bases outside the gene matches. The CDR3 is made up of 15 amino acids. CDR3 coding DNA: TGTGCCATCGCTGGTAGCGGGAGAGGGCAAGAGACCCAGTACTTC. Encoded protein: CAIAGSGRGQETQYF.

The V gene is TRBV6-6, the J gene TRBJ2-2, with 7 bases matching TRBD2. V was clipped by 2 bases and J by 5 bases; unmatched bases: 8. Germline CDR1 and CDR2: MNHNY and SVGAGI (reference sequence). There are 16 residues in the CDR3. CDR3 protein: CASSYRGGSDTGELFF. CDR3 nucleotides: TGTGCCAGCAGTTACCGGGGCGGGAGCGATACCGGGGAGCTGTTTTTT.

This chain links TRBV7-9 with TRBJ2-7; TRBD2 agrees at 13 bases. J was trimmed by 0 bases and V by 1 base; bases with no gene match: 3. The CDR3 runs to 17 residues. Per germline, CDR1 SEHNR and CDR2 FQNEAQ (reference sequence). The CDR3 DNA follows: TGTGCCAGCAGCTTAGGGGGACTAGCGGGAACCTCCTACGAGCAGTACTTC. It translates to CASSLGGLAGTSYEQYF. The entire variable domain, with the rest obtained from reference TRBV7-9 and TRBJ2-7, is as follows: DTGVSQNPRHKITKRGQNVTFRCDPISEHNRLYWYRQTLGQGPEFLTYFQNEAQLEKSRLLSDRFSAERPKGSFSTLEIQRTEQGDSAMYLCASSLGGLAGTSYEQYFGPGTRLTVT.

This clone was observed a handful of times. This chain connects TRBV6-6 to TRBJ1-2; D is perhaps TRBD1 (5 bases). Trimming removed 4 bases at V and 2 bases at J, with 8 bases between. The CDR3 spans 13 residues. The germline gives CDR1 MNHNY, CDR2 SVGAGI (reference sequence). The CDR3 loop reads CASSLAGNYGYTF. CDR3 DNA: TGTGCCAGCAGTTTGGCAGGGAACTATGGCTACACCTTC.

The rearrangement links TRBV28 to TRBJ1-2; the match to TRBD1 covers 8 bases. Trimming took 5 bases from V and 8 from J; bases not matched to a gene: 7. Looked up from germline, CDR1 is MDHEN and CDR2 is SYDVKM. CDR3 size: 13 residues. As DNA, the CDR3 is TGTGCCAGCAGTATAGGCTCAGGGGGCGGCTACACCTTC. Amino acids: CASSIGSGGGYTF.

The chain combines TRBV30 with TRBJ2-7, with 10 bases lining up with TRBD1. From germline, CDR1 is GTSNPN and CDR2 SVGIG (reference sequence). With V trimmed by 5 bases and J by 6 bases, 4 bases remained unmatched. This CDR3 is 12 amino acids long. DNA for the CDR3: TGTGCCTGGGACAGGGGGCGGGTCGAGCAGTACTTC. This codes for CAWDRGRVEQYF.

This rearrangement joins TRBV28 to TRBJ1-5; D call uncertain. CDR1 and CDR2 from the germline V gene are MDHEN and SYDVKM. V lost 2 bases to trimming and J lost 4 bases, with 3 bases between them. The CDR3 contains 12 residues. CDR3 in amino acids: CASSLLNQPQHF. CDR3 bases: TGTGCCAGCAGTTTACTTAATCAGCCCCAGCATTTT.

The chain has TRBV7-8 and TRBJ1-5, with D hard to call. The CDR3 loop spans 15 amino acids. Deletions cut 5 bases from V and 2 bases from J, with 13 bases between. CDR1 SGHVS and CDR2 FQNEAQ come from the germline V gene. CDR3 residues: CASSNRDGGNQPQHF. The CDR3 bases are TGTGCCAGCAGCAACCGAGATGGAGGCAATCAGCCCCAGCATTTT.

This chain's CDR3 is CASSARGQENTEAFF. The CDR3 region has the DNA TGCGCCAGCAGCGCACGGGGACAGGAGAACACTGAAGCTTTCTTT. The chain uses TRBV5-1 and TRBJ1-1; 8 nucleotides match TRBD1. The CDR3 runs to 15 residues. CDR1 is SGHRS and CDR2 is YFSETQ in the germline V gene. V lost 4 bases, J lost 1 base, and 6 bases stayed unmatched.

This rearrangement joins TRBV30 to TRBJ1-4; unclear D gene. The CDR3 has 11 residues. CDR1 and CDR2 (germline): GTSNPN, SVGIG (reference sequence). The V end was cut by 7 bases, the J end by 8 bases, with 11 bases between. The CDR3 bases are TGTGCCTACTACTTTGGGGAAAAACTGTTTTTT. Translating gives CAYYFGEKLFF.